This T cell receptor (beta chain) derives from a study of T cell responses to AZD1222 COVID-19 vaccine. This CDR3 spans 15 amino acids. Germline values: CDR1 SNHLY, CDR2 FYNNEI. V shed 6 bases and J shed 13 bases, with 22 bases lying between them. Notes on this clone: The antigen is not known.

Here immunoSEQ multiplex PCR was the method, and the copy in TCRdb shows in-frame clones only, minus some. Of some 170,000 clones listed, roughly 92% are singletons. Notes on the study in general: Researchers report vaccine-associated CD4 TCRs spanning spike, with dominance at 160-218 and 743-854. Repertoire collection took place solely once the T cell response had peaked. Once two AZD1222 doses were given, Spike-specific TCR breadth and depth went up.

The sequencing here drew on peripheral blood, taken on day 0 of AZD1222 vaccination. The chain carries TRBV2 and TRBJ1-6; D is undetermined. The sequence derives from an adult in good health. CDR3 sequence: CASRGYTGSRFPLHF. For the CDR3, the DNA is TGTGCCAGCAGGGGATATACGGGATCCCGATTCCCCCTCCACTTT.